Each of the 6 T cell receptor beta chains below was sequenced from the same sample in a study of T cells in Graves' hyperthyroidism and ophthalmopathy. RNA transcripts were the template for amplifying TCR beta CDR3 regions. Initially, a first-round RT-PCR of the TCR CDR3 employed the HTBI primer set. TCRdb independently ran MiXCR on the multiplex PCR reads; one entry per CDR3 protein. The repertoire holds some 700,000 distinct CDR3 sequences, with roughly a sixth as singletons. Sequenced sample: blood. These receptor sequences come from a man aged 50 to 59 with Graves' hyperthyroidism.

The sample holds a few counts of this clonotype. CDR3 region: CATSDRDQPQHF. The CDR3 region has the DNA TGTGCCACCAGTGATCGAGATCAGCCCCAGCATTTT. The chain recombines TRBV24-1 with TRBJ1-5; unclear D gene. V was cut by 3 bases and J by 5 bases, with 4 bases left in between. There are 12 residues in the CDR3. Germline V gives CDR1 KGHDR, CDR2 SFDVKD.

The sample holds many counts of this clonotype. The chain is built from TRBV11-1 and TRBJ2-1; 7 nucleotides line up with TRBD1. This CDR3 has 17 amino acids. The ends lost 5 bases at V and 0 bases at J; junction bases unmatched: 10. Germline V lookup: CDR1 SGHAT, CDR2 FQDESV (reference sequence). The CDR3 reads CASSGYRGVSSYNEQFF. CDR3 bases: TGTGCCAGCAGCGGATACAGGGGAGTTAGCTCCTACAATGAGCAGTTCTTC.

CDR3 sequence reads: CASSLDGQTNTEAFF. Written as DNA, the CDR3 is TGTGCCAGCAGCTTAGACGGACAGACGAACACTGAAGCTTTCTTT. The chain is built from TRBV7-9 and TRBJ1-1; perhaps TRBD1 as D (6 bases). This CDR3 contains 15 residues. Trimming took off 1 base at V and 1 base at J, with 10 bases between the two ends. Germline loops: CDR1 SEHNR, CDR2 FQNEAQ (reference sequence).

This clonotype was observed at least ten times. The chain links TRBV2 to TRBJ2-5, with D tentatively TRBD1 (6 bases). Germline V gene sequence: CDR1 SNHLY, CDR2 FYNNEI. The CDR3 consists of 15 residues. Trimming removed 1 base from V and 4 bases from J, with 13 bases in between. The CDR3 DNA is TGTGCCAGCAGTGAAGACAGGGAAGGGGGAGAGACCCAGTACTTC. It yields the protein CASSEDREGGETQYF.

The CDR3 bases are TGTGCCAGCTCAGCAGACAGGTTTCAGCCCCAGCATTTT. Translation: CASSADRFQPQHF. This rearrangement joins TRBV18 to TRBJ1-5, with a possible D match to TRBD1 (6 bases). There are 13 residues in the CDR3. Germline lookup yields CDR1 KGHSH and CDR2 LQKENI. The V end lost 5 bases, the J end lost 6 bases, and 11 bases lay between the germline ends.

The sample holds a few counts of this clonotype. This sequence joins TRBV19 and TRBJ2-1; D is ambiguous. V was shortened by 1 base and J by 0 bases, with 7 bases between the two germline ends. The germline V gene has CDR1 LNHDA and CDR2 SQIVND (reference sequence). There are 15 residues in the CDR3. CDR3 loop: CASSIGAGSYNEQFF. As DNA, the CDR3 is TGTGCCAGTAGTATAGGGGCAGGCTCCTACAATGAGCAGTTCTTC.